This T cell receptor beta chain was observed in a study of T-cell memory formation after mild COVID-19 (dated by TCRdb to the early 2020s). Context from the whole study: Most TCR sequence clusters were specific to one of the two donors. T-cell clones expanding and contracting after mild COVID-19 in two donors were tracked by longitudinal TCRalpha and TCRbeta repertoire sequencing. Two young, previously healthy adult volunteers made up the cohort, one male and one female.

The germline V gene gives CDR1 as SGHVS and CDR2 as FQNEAQ. The CDR3 runs 13 residues from the cysteine to the phenylalanine. Only the CDR3 portion is preserved as DNA: 39 bases, with reading frame beginning at the first base. Deletion took 5 bases off V and 7 bases off J, with a span of 13 bases between the germline ends. PBMCs were isolated by Ficoll-Paque density gradient centrifugation. This clonotype was seen a few times. Its specific antigen is unknown. No per-base quality is available; no much larger clone lies one base away. Findings and caveats that apply to the study as a whole: Contracting CD4+ clones appeared mostly in the CM and EM memory subsets, whereas CD8+ clones were enriched in EMRA. The study included only a couple of mild cases, and larger cohorts that include severe cases with pre-infection samples were judged to be necessary. SARS-CoV-2 specificity of the second-wave clones peaking on day 37 was not confirmed. From day 15 to 85, contracting clones showed balanced CD4/CD8 phenotypes, whereas a second wave of clones that expanded from day 15 to 37 leaned towards CD4+. Some responding clones were found in pre-infection memory, which suggests that pre-existing cross-reactive memory T cells took part in the SARS-CoV-2 response.

The run used an Illumina NovaSeq 6000. TCRalpha and TCRbeta cDNA libraries were built by 5'RACE with constant-segment primers, adding sample barcodes and unique molecular identifiers. RNA was extracted from every sample with Trizol reagent. Amplification of the libraries took two PCR steps, and the second step added a second sample barcode plus Illumina TruSeq adapters. Sequencing of libraries was performed on an Illumina NovaSeq with 2 x 150 bp paired-end reads. The published analysis was carried out like this. Reads were demultiplexed and collapsed into UMI-guided consensus sequences with migec v1.2.7. Using mixcr v2.1.11, UMI consensuses were aligned to TRA and TRB V and J templates and then assembled into clonotypes. A clonotype was counted as expanded or contracted only when both edgeR and NoisET called the clonotype significant, with the noise models trained on biological replicates. For edgeR calls, a false discovery rate-adjusted p below 0.01 and a log2 fold-change threshold of 1 were applied. PCA with hierarchical clustering of max-normalized trajectories of the 1000 most abundant clonotypes was used as exploratory dynamics analysis. Separately sequenced CD4+ and CD8+ repertoires were used to assign a CD4 or CD8 phenotype to each responding clone. The public reads were reprocessed in TCRdb via fastp at Q25 and MiXCR, keeping in-frame beta chains. Rows merge per CDR3 protein into single entries with the most common DNA and genes. TCRdb's processing, not the authors', yielded these V and J calls. Here the sample has a few hundred thousand distinct CDR3 sequences; 15% to 20% occur a single time. 20% to 25% of the sample belongs to the ten largest clones.

The sequence links TRBV7-8 to TRBJ2-3; TRBD1 could be the D gene, as 6 bases match. The origin of this receptor is a man between 18 and 35 years old who had mild COVID-19 (a few samples of this study predate the infection). The sample titles of this study are shuffled in the database, so cell type and time point are left out; the donor was told from shared clones. The specimen was PBMCs or a T cell subset sorted from them (not recorded which). CDR3 reads: CASSPTRGNTQYF. Read as DNA, the sequence is TGTGCCAGCAGCCCAACTAGGGGGAATACGCAGTATTTT.